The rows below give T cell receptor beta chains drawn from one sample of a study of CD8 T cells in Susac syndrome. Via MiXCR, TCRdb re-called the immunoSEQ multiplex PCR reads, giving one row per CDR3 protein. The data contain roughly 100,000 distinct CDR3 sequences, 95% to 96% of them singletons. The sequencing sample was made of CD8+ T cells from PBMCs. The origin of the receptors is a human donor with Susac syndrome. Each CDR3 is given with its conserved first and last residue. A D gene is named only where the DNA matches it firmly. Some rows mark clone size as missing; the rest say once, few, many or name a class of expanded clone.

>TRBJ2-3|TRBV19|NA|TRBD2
CASSTQRGRLTDTQYF
TGTGCCAGTAGTACTCAGCGGGGGCGACTCACAGATACGCAGTATTTT
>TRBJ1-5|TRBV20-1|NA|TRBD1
CSASPSGTGGNQPQHF
TGCAGTGCTAGTCCCTCCGGGACAGGGGGCAATCAGCCCCAGCATTTT
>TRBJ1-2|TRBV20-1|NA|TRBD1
CSARDRGGTPNYGYTF
TGCAGTGCTAGGGACAGGGGCGGGACCCCAAACTATGGCTACACCTTC
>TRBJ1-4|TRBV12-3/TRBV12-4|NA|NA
CASGRFGEKLFF
TGTGCCAGCGGCCGTTTCGGGGAAAAACTGTTTTTT
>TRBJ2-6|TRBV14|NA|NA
CASSQEGRHSWANVLTF
TGTGCCAGCAGCCAGGAGGGACGTCACTCTTGGGCCAACGTCCTGACTTTC
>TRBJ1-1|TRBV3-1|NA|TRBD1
CASSQGSDRATEAFF
TGTGCCAGCAGCCAAGGATCCGACAGGGCCACTGAAGCTTTCTTT
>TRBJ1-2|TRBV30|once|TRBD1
CAYTQGRYGYTF
TGTGCCTACACACAGGGGCGTTATGGCTACACCTTC
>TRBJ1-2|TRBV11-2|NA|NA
CASSPPSAADGYTF
TGTGCCAGCAGCCCCCCCTCGGCGGCGGATGGCTACACCTTC
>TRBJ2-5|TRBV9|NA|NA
CASSVEGGPGETQYF
TGTGCCAGCAGCGTAGAGGGGGGGCCGGGGGAGACCCAGTACTTC
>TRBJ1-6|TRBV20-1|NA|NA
CSAVADSSYNSPLHF
TGCAGTGCTGTTGCGGACAGCTCCTATAATTCACCCCTCCACTTT
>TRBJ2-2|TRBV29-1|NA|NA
CSVSRAGTGELFF
TGCAGCGTTTCCAGGGCGGGCACCGGGGAGCTGTTTTTT
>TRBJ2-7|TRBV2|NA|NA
CASSAGPPSEQYF
TGTGCCAGCAGTGCCGGGCCGCCCTCCGAGCAGTACTTC
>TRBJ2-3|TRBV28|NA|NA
CASSARPTSTDTQYF
TGTGCCAGCAGTGCGCGGCCGACTAGCACAGATACGCAGTATTTT
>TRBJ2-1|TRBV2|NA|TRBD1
CASSEQGAAYNEQFF
TGTGCCAGCAGTGAGCAGGGGGCAGCCTACAATGAGCAGTTCTTC
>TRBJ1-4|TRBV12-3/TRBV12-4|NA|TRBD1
CASTLTGSEEKLFF
TGTGCCAGCACCCTGACAGGGTCGGAGGAAAAACTGTTTTTT
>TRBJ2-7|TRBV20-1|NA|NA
CRGLRHEQYF
TGCAGGGGTCTGCGGCACGAGCAGTACTTC
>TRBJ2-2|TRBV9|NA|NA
CASSTLTGELFF
TGTGCCAGCAGCACCCTGACCGGGGAGCTGTTTTTT
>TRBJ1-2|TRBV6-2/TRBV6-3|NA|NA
CASSPQARALQRLYGYTF
TGTGCCAGCAGTCCTCAGGCGAGGGCTCTCCAGAGACTCTATGGCTACACCTTC
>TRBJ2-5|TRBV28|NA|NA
CASSLESDSPKETQYF
TGTGCCAGCAGTTTAGAATCGGACAGTCCTAAAGAGACCCAGTACTTC
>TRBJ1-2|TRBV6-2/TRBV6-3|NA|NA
CASSYAGISYGYTF
TGTGCCAGCAGTTACGCAGGCATTAGCTATGGCTACACCTTC
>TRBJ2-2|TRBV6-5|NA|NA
CASSYSPGATGELFF
TGTGCCAGCAGTTACTCCCCAGGGGCCACCGGGGAGCTGTTTTTT
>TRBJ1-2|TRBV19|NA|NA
CASSIDGGGRYGYTF
TGTGCCAGTAGTATAGATGGGGGGGGACGCTATGGCTACACCTTC
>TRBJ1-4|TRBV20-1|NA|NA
CSARGQVNEKLFF
TGCAGTGCTAGAGGGCAGGTGAATGAAAAACTGTTTTTT
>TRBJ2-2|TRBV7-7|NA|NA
CASSAGPDTGELFF
TGTGCTAGCAGCGCCGGTCCGGACACCGGGGAGCTGTTTTTT
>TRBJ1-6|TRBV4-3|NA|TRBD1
CASSQGTGDNSPLHF
TGCGCCAGCAGCCAAGGCACAGGGGATAATTCACCCCTCCACTTT
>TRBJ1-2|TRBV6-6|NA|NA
CASSLGRTNYGYTF
TGTGCCAGCAGTCTCGGACGGACTAACTATGGCTACACCTTC
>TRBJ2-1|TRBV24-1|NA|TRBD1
CATSDRHRGQVEQFF
TGTGCCACCAGTGATCGTCACAGGGGGCAGGTTGAGCAGTTCTTC
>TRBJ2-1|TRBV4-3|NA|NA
CASSQTPRQGGEQFF
TGCGCCAGCAGCCAGACCCCAAGGCAAGGCGGTGAGCAGTTCTTC
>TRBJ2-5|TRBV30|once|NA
CAWSVVKGTQYF
TGTGCCTGGAGTGTAGTGAAGGGGACCCAGTACTTC
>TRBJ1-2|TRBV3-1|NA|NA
CASSSQDRSYTF
TGTGCCAGCAGCTCTCAGGACAGAAGCTACACCTTC
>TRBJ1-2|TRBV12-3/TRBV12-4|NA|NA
CASAVTGTYRAGYTF
TGTGCCAGCGCCGTTACAGGGACTTACCGGGCTGGCTACACCTTC
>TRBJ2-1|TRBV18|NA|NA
CASSPPTRDGKFF
TGTGCCAGCTCACCGCCGACTCGGGACGGCAAGTTCTTC
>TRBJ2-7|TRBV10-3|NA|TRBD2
CAISSGGSSYEQYF
TGTGCCATCAGTAGCGGGGGTTCCTCCTACGAGCAGTACTTC
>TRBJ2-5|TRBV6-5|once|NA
CASSSMDGQETQYF
TGTGCCAGCAGTTCCATGGACGGCCAAGAGACCCAGTACTTC
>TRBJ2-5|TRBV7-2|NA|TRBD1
CASSPGTGDWETQYF
TGTGCCAGCAGCCCGGGGACAGGGGATTGGGAGACCCAGTACTTC
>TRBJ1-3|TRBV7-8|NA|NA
CASSPLESHSGNTIYF
TGTGCCAGCAGCCCTCTGGAGTCACACTCTGGAAACACCATATATTTT
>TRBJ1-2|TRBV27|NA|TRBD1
CASRPEGQDYGYTF
TGTGCCAGCAGACCTGAAGGACAGGACTATGGCTACACCTTC
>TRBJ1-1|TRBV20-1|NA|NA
CSASLLYGMNTEAFF
TGCAGTGCTAGTCTGCTCTACGGAATGAACACTGAAGCTTTCTTT
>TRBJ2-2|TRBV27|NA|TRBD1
CASRHRGQGANGELFF
TGTGCCAGCAGGCATAGGGGACAGGGGGCGAACGGGGAGCTGTTTTTT
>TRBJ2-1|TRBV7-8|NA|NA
CASSLDRDPQFF
TGTGCCAGCAGCTTAGACAGGGACCCGCAGTTCTTC
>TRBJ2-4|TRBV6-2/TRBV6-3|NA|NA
CASSPAQNLVNIQYF
TGTGCCAGCAGTCCAGCCCAGAACCTCGTCAACATTCAGTACTTC
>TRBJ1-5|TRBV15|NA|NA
CATSREGGGNQPQHF
TGTGCCACCAGCAGAGAAGGAGGCGGCAATCAGCCCCAGCATTTT
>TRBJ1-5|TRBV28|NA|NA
CASSLVVFNQPQHF
TGTGCCAGCAGTTTAGTTGTGTTTAATCAGCCCCAGCATTTT
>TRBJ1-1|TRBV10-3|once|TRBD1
CAISEVDRDTEAFF
TGTGCCATCAGTGAAGTGGACAGGGACACTGAAGCTTTCTTT
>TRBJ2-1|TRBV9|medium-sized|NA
CASSVATSHEQFF
TGTGCCAGCAGCGTGGCGACATCCCATGAGCAGTTCTTC